The clone carrying this T cell receptor beta chain occurred many times. This sample was taken from a study of shared clonotypes between healthy human individuals. The CDR3 is 14 amino acids. Per the germline V gene, CDR1 is MNHEY and CDR2 is SVGAGI. V lost 3 bases and J 0 bases, leaving 6 bases between the germline ends. The assay was carried out at the deep level. For each subset, genomic DNA was distributed in equal portions over several immunoSEQ plates. The authors' processing: There were no quality scores in the junction-only immunoSEQ sequences, so filtering differed. Profiling relied on immunoSEQ multiplex PCR, and the TCRdb table lists in-frame clones only, not all of them. V and J calls and clone size follow that table, whereas D and trimming were derived from the DNA. The sample lists around 1 million clones; approximately 80% were seen once.

This sequence joins TRBV6-5 and TRBJ1-5; D gene unclear. The receptor was derived from a man aged 18 to 30 in good health. Sequencing was performed on memory CD4+ T cells sorted from blood. Subset in this sample: CD45RA-negative fraction. CDR3 bases: TGTGCCAGCAGTTATGGAGTTAGCAATCAGCCCCAGCATTTT. As protein: CASSYGVSNQPQHF.